This T cell receptor beta chain was identified during a study of T cell repertoires in cytomegalovirus infection. Study-level information: Matching HLA type and CMV infection were both indicated by public TCR beta signatures.

TCRdb processed the reads anew with MiXCR; each CDR3 protein has one entry. The profile shows around 210,000 distinct CDR3 sequences, 5% to 8.5% of them singletons. This clonotype was detected ten times or more. Trimming left V 3 bases short and J 9 bases short, with 9 bases between. Germline CDR1 SGHAT, CDR2 FQNNGV. This CDR3 contains 12 residues. The chain couples TRBV11-2 to TRBJ2-1, with D tentatively TRBD2 (6 bases). Sequencing was performed on PBMCs. The clonotype comes from a human donor in good health (CMV status not recorded). Some clones in this sample may be carry-over from other donors' samples. CDR3 protein: CASSFDGGEQFF. The CDR3 DNA reads TGTGCCAGCAGCTTCGACGGGGGTGAGCAGTTCTTC.